Each of the 13 T cell receptor beta chains below was sequenced from the same sample in a study of identical twins. TCRdb re-derived calls from the 5' RACE reads in MiXCR, one entry per CDR3 protein. The sample shows 1.5 million to 2 million distinct CDR3 sequences, about 32% of them seen only once. Sequencing was performed on cord blood. Receptors were obtained from a newborn girl in good health.

This clonotype has only one observation. The J gene is TRBJ1-1, the V gene TRBV7-2, with unresolved D. Germline V gene lookup returns CDR1 SGHTA and CDR2 FQGNSA. V gave up 0 bases and J gave up 8 bases, with 10 bases separating them. CDR3 length: 13 amino acids. DNA of the CDR3: TGTGCCAGCAGCTTAGCGCAGGCAATAGAAGCTTTCTTT. Its translation: CASSLAQAIEAFF.

CDR3 residues: CATNEGASGSSSGYTF. CDR3 DNA sequence: TGTGCCACCAACGAGGGAGCCTCTGGGAGTTCTAGTGGCTACACCTTC. The chain has TRBV10-3 and TRBJ1-2; the D is unclear. Trimming cost V 10 bases and J 7 bases, with 28 bases left between them. Germline loops: CDR1 ENHRY, CDR2 SYGVKD. The CDR3 extends over 16 amino acids.

J is TRBJ2-7 and V is TRBV25-1, with D possibly matching TRBD2 (5 bases). V dropped 1 base and J dropped 1 base, with 8 bases sitting between them. This CDR3 has 14 residues. Germline values: CDR1 MGHDK, CDR2 SYGVNS. This CDR3 reads CASSEWESSYEQYF. CDR3 DNA: TGTGCCAGCAGTGAATGGGAGTCATCCTACGAGCAGTACTTC.

The sample holds one count of this clonotype. The chain recombines TRBV14 with TRBJ1-2, with D possibly being TRBD1 (6 bases). The V end lost 3 bases, the J end lost 8 bases, and 16 bases lay between the germline ends. Germline V gives CDR1 SGHDN, CDR2 FVKESK. This CDR3 contains 14 residues. CDR3 sequence (DNA): TGTGCCAGCAGCCATCTAGGGCAGGGGAGCGGCTACACCTTC. Translated, it gives CASSHLGQGSGYTF.

This clonotype was recorded a few times. This chain connects TRBV28 to TRBJ1-6; D is unclear. Per germline, CDR1 MDHEN and CDR2 SYDVKM. The germline V and J ends were trimmed by 2 bases and 6 bases, with 5 bases remaining between them. CDR3 length: 13 amino acids. The DNA of the CDR3 is TGTGCCAGCAGTTTACAGTCTAATTCACCCCTCCACTTT. Protein product: CASSLQSNSPLHF.

This clonotype was counted between two and nine times. V is TRBV27 and J is TRBJ2-5, with 8 bases that match TRBD1. Germline V gives CDR1 MNHEY, CDR2 SMNVEV (reference sequence). CDR3 length equals 17 residues. V shed 3 bases, J shed 3 bases, and the junction held 12 bases outside the gene matches. The CDR3 region has the DNA TGTGCCAGCAGTTTTTCCCGGACAGGGCAGGCTAAAGAGACCCAGTACTTC. Its translation is CASSFSRTGQAKETQYF.

The chain joins TRBV20-1 to TRBJ1-5; TRBD1 is a possible D gene (6 bases). CDR3 length: 15 residues. Trimming took off 2 bases at V and 4 bases at J, with 15 bases between the two ends. The germline V gene encodes CDR1 DFQATT and CDR2 SNEGSKA (reference sequence). Written as DNA, the CDR3 is TGCAGTGCTAGAAAACTTGGGGGCTTTAATCAGCCCCAGCATTTT. It translates to CSARKLGGFNQPQHF.

The chain combines TRBV12-3 or TRBV12-4 with TRBJ1-4; 8 bases align to TRBD1. Unmatched junction bases numbered 4, after V lost 9 bases and J lost 10 bases. This CDR3 has 11 amino acids. Here the CDR3 DNA reads TGTGCCAGTGGACAGGGCCGAAAACTGTTTTTT. Its protein product is CASGQGRKLFF.

The V and J genes are TRBV12-3 or TRBV12-4 and TRBJ2-5; 10 nucleotides line up with TRBD2. The junction had 18 bases not matched to a gene; V was cut back by 6 bases and J by 11 bases. The CDR3 has 16 amino acids. CDR3 protein: CASRKPRLAGLNEQYF. The DNA of the CDR3 is TGTGCCAGCAGAAAGCCCCGACTAGCGGGCCTCAATGAGCAGTACTTC.

The chain carries TRBV19 and TRBJ2-5, with TRBD1 matching 7 bases. CDR3 size: 15 residues. V gave up 3 bases and J gave up 0 bases; unmatched junction bases: 4. Germline lookup yields CDR1 LNHDA and CDR2 SQIVND (reference sequence). CDR3 sequence reads: CASSIATGYQETQYF. The CDR3 region has the DNA TGTGCCAGTAGTATCGCGACAGGGTACCAAGAGACCCAGTACTTC.

The CDR3 protein is CASSLGTSSEQFF. CDR3 bases: TGTGCCAGCAGCTTAGGGACTAGTAGTGAGCAGTTCTTC. The chain has TRBV7-2 and TRBJ2-1; 7 bases are a match to TRBD2. J lost 9 bases, V lost 1 base, and 3 bases had no gene match. The CDR3 contains 13 residues. CDR1 SGHTA and CDR2 FQGNSA come from the germline V gene.

Concerning this clonotype: A much larger clone lies one base from this, so it may be a read error. The chain combines TRBV7-2 with TRBJ2-7, with D unclear. CDR1 and CDR2 from the germline V gene are SGHTA and FQGNSA. The CDR3 length is 14 residues. Trimming took 3 bases from V and 3 from J, leaving 12 bases between them. The CDR3 loop reads CASSFRSLFYEQYF. CDR3 in DNA: TGTGCCAGCAGCTTTAGGAGTCTTTTCTACGAGCAGTACTTC.

This clonotype was recorded a few times. J is TRBJ2-1 and V is TRBV21-1; the table's D gene call, TRBD2, was not cross checked with the DNA. TRBV21-1 is labeled a pseudogene. The CDR3 is 16 residues long. The CDR3 nucleotides are TGTGCCAGCAGCTCGGCCGGGACTAGCACCTACAATGAGCAGTTCTTC. Translation gives CASSSAGTSTYNEQFF.